This T cell receptor (beta chain) was sequenced in a study of cytomegalovirus exposure and HLA in healthy donors. Study-wide results and limits: Association of a missense DCLRE1C variant with TCR beta V- and J-gene trimming was reported in a later analysis. Available immune exposure information covered CMV serostatus only. Presence/absence analyses took donor sequencing depth as roughly uniform.

Researchers ran the PCR with 60 Vbeta and 13 Jbeta primers. TCRdb's copy holds only in-frame clones and misses some; the assay was immunoSEQ multiplex PCR. The sample lists about 140,000 clones, roughly four fifths occurring once. This clone has a single count. The antigen is undetermined. Trimming left V 4 bases short and J 0 bases short, with 16 bases between. Germline V gives CDR1 MNHEY, CDR2 SVGAGI. The CDR3 covers 16 residues. The sample taken for sequencing was PBMCs. This sequence was found in a man in his late teens or twenties in good health and CMV-seropositive. V is TRBV6-5 and J is TRBJ2-7; D might be TRBD1 (6 bases). The CDR3 loop reads CASSSGWGRSSYEQYF. DNA for the CDR3: TGTGCCAGCAGTTCCGGCTGGGGGCGAAGCTCCTACGAGCAGTACTTC.